A selection of T cell receptor beta chains follows, all from one sample in a study of blood T cell repertoires in COVID-19. Libraries were prepared by immunoSEQ multiplex PCR; TCRdb keeps only in-frame clonotypes and omits some of them. This table holds a few hundred thousand clones, around 90% found once. Sequencing was done on a sample of PBMCs or T cells enriched from blood (not recorded which). The receptor set was obtained from a woman aged 25-40 years who had recovered from COVID-19. Each CDR3 is given without its conserved first and last residue. Fields, in order: CDR3 protein, clone size, CDR3 length, V gene, J gene. Where a row states a size, it is once, few, many or the class of an expanded clone; other rows omit it.

cdr3_aa: ASSLNEDTEAF
clone_size: NA
cdr3_length: 11
v_call: TRBV12-3/TRBV12-4
j_call: TRBJ1-1

cdr3_aa: ASSETGQPQH
clone_size: NA
cdr3_length: 10
v_call: TRBV2
j_call: TRBJ1-5

cdr3_aa: ASSSQAVYGYT
clone_size: NA
cdr3_length: 11
v_call: TRBV28
j_call: TRBJ1-2

cdr3_aa: ASSPHRGSSYEQY
clone_size: NA
cdr3_length: 13
v_call: TRBV9
j_call: TRBJ2-7

cdr3_aa: ASSLFGGAREKLF
clone_size: NA
cdr3_length: 13
v_call: TRBV28
j_call: TRBJ1-4

cdr3_aa: AIKRDGANYGYT
clone_size: NA
cdr3_length: 12
v_call: TRBV28
j_call: TRBJ1-2

cdr3_aa: ASSFAMNTEAF
clone_size: NA
cdr3_length: 11
v_call: TRBV5-4
j_call: TRBJ1-1

cdr3_aa: ASGTSFWGVKSYNEQF
clone_size: NA
cdr3_length: 16
v_call: TRBV28
j_call: TRBJ2-1

cdr3_aa: ASRTRGDSTDTQY
clone_size: NA
cdr3_length: 13
v_call: TRBV7-2
j_call: TRBJ2-3

cdr3_aa: AIGNRKGTYEQY
clone_size: NA
cdr3_length: 12
v_call: TRBV2
j_call: TRBJ2-7

cdr3_aa: ASSAGTGGTEAF
clone_size: NA
cdr3_length: 12
v_call: TRBV5-1
j_call: TRBJ1-1

cdr3_aa: ASSLRLAGAIDEQY
clone_size: NA
cdr3_length: 14
v_call: TRBV5-1
j_call: TRBJ2-7

cdr3_aa: ASSASGELF
clone_size: once
cdr3_length: 9
v_call: TRBV19
j_call: TRBJ2-2

cdr3_aa: ASSRDTLGAGASAGELF
clone_size: NA
cdr3_length: 17
v_call: TRBV7-9
j_call: TRBJ2-2

cdr3_aa: ASSLGQAGNYGYT
clone_size: NA
cdr3_length: 13
v_call: TRBV7-9
j_call: TRBJ1-2

cdr3_aa: ASSLLQGVRMNTEAF
clone_size: NA
cdr3_length: 15
v_call: TRBV18
j_call: TRBJ1-1

cdr3_aa: ASSPLNREGTEAF
clone_size: few
cdr3_length: 13
v_call: TRBV19
j_call: TRBJ1-1

cdr3_aa: SVPKGSGSYEQY
clone_size: NA
cdr3_length: 12
v_call: TRBV29-1
j_call: TRBJ2-7

cdr3_aa: SAEGDYGYT
clone_size: once
cdr3_length: 9
v_call: TRBV29-1
j_call: TRBJ1-2

cdr3_aa: SVVLDTQY
clone_size: NA
cdr3_length: 8
v_call: TRBV29-1
j_call: TRBJ2-3

cdr3_aa: ASSDKGPLAHQY
clone_size: NA
cdr3_length: 12
v_call: TRBV2
j_call: TRBJ2-5

cdr3_aa: ASTEPGQTNEKLF
clone_size: NA
cdr3_length: 13
v_call: TRBV6-5
j_call: TRBJ1-4

cdr3_aa: ASSEGARVGNTIY
clone_size: NA
cdr3_length: 13
v_call: TRBV2
j_call: TRBJ1-3

cdr3_aa: ASSYWTGQNTEAF
clone_size: NA
cdr3_length: 13
v_call: TRBV6-2/TRBV6-3
j_call: TRBJ1-1

cdr3_aa: ASSVEYEQY
clone_size: NA
cdr3_length: 9
v_call: TRBV28
j_call: TRBJ2-7

cdr3_aa: ASSPGLSNQPQH
clone_size: NA
cdr3_length: 12
v_call: TRBV7-9
j_call: TRBJ1-5

cdr3_aa: ASSPGTGANSPLH
clone_size: NA
cdr3_length: 13
v_call: TRBV5-1
j_call: TRBJ1-6

cdr3_aa: SASLAGGVLDEQY
clone_size: NA
cdr3_length: 13
v_call: TRBV20-1
j_call: TRBJ2-7

cdr3_aa: ASTMRGYSNQPQH
clone_size: NA
cdr3_length: 13
v_call: TRBV28
j_call: TRBJ1-5

cdr3_aa: ASSLGALRNTEAF
clone_size: once
cdr3_length: 13
v_call: TRBV7-2
j_call: TRBJ1-1

cdr3_aa: ASSTGQGRGTEAF
clone_size: NA
cdr3_length: 13
v_call: TRBV5-6
j_call: TRBJ1-1

cdr3_aa: ASSLGSLNSPLH
clone_size: NA
cdr3_length: 12
v_call: TRBV7-9
j_call: TRBJ1-6

cdr3_aa: ASSYTGRGQSSYNEQF
clone_size: NA
cdr3_length: 16
v_call: TRBV6-2/TRBV6-3
j_call: TRBJ2-1

cdr3_aa: ASSEGVNYGYT
clone_size: NA
cdr3_length: 11
v_call: TRBV9
j_call: TRBJ1-2

cdr3_aa: ASSLGRVRAGGETQY
clone_size: NA
cdr3_length: 15
v_call: TRBV11-2
j_call: TRBJ2-5

cdr3_aa: ASSYVGGGGYNEQF
clone_size: NA
cdr3_length: 14
v_call: TRBV6-2/TRBV6-3
j_call: TRBJ2-1

cdr3_aa: ASRFPGKNTEAF
clone_size: NA
cdr3_length: 12
v_call: TRBV19
j_call: TRBJ1-1

cdr3_aa: ASSLGGLNTEPRGKLF
clone_size: NA
cdr3_length: 16
v_call: TRBV11-2
j_call: TRBJ1-4

cdr3_aa: ASSVTSGGVNEQF
clone_size: once
cdr3_length: 13
v_call: TRBV7-2
j_call: TRBJ2-1

cdr3_aa: SAREGRVQF
clone_size: NA
cdr3_length: 9
v_call: TRBV20-1
j_call: TRBJ2-1

cdr3_aa: ASSRRVGEQY
clone_size: NA
cdr3_length: 10
v_call: TRBV7-8
j_call: TRBJ2-7

cdr3_aa: ASRIPGTGFTGELF
clone_size: NA
cdr3_length: 14
v_call: TRBV5-1
j_call: TRBJ2-2

cdr3_aa: ASSLGMGHQETQY
clone_size: NA
cdr3_length: 13
v_call: TRBV5-8
j_call: TRBJ2-5